The 8 T cell receptor beta chains below all came from one sample that was sequenced in a study of cytomegalovirus exposure and HLA in healthy donors. This PCR relied on a set of 60 Vbeta primers and 13 Jbeta primers. Profiled with immunoSEQ multiplex PCR; TCRdb holds only in-frame clones, not every one. The profile shows about 120,000 clones, 77% of them singletons. Sequencing was done on a sample of PBMCs. The origin of the receptors is a man younger than 35 in good health and CMV-seropositive.

The gene calls are TRBV19 and TRBJ1-3, with TRBD1 identical over 7 bases. Per germline, CDR1 LNHDA and CDR2 SQIVND (reference sequence). The CDR3 sequence is 17 residues long. The V and J ends lost 5 bases and 0 bases, in that order; junction bases with no gene match: 10. CDR3: CASSPHTGTVSGNTIYF. The CDR3 region has the DNA TGTGCCAGTAGTCCGCACACCGGGACAGTCTCTGGAAACACCATATATTTT.

This sequence joins TRBV11-3 and TRBJ2-2; D is unclear. The CDR3 contains 12 residues. V lost 4 bases and J lost 3, with 3 bases in between. Germline loops: CDR1 SGHNT, CDR2 YENEEA. CDR3 in amino acids: CASSSDTGELFF. The CDR3 nucleotides read TGTGCCAGCAGCTCAGACACCGGGGAGCTGTTTTTT.

To note about this clone: Germline is not matched at one junction end, which may reflect a read error. The same CDR3 also results from other DNA sequences found in this sample. This chain links TRBV30 with TRBJ2-6, with TRBD2 matching over 7 bases. CDR3 length: 16 amino acids. In germline, CDR1 is GTSNPN, CDR2 SVGIG (reference sequence). The CDR3 sequence: CAWRGGYNSGANVLTF. CDR3 DNA sequence: TGTGCCTGGAGGGGGGGGTATAACTCTGGGGCCAACGTCCTGACCTTC.

This chain links TRBV5-5 with TRBJ2-1; D remains unclear. The germline V gene encodes CDR1 SGHKS and CDR2 YYEKEE (reference sequence). The V end lost 2 bases, the J end lost 4 bases, and 10 bases lay between the germline ends. This CDR3 is built from 14 residues. The CDR3 DNA is TGTGCCAGCAGCTTCACGCGGAGTTACAATGAGCAGTTCTTC. Its protein is CASSFTRSYNEQFF. Full variable domain (missing parts from reference TRBV5-5 and TRBJ2-1): DAGVTQSPTHLIKTRGQQVTLRCSPISGHKSVSWYQQVLGQGPQFIFQYYEKEERGRGNFPDRFSARQFPNYSSELNVNALLLGDSALYLCASSFTRSYNEQFFGPGTRLTVL.

V usage is TRBV7-6 and J usage is TRBJ2-1, with TRBD1 matching 8 bases. Germline V lookup: CDR1 SGHVS, CDR2 FNYEAQ. The CDR3 consists of 15 residues. The V and J ends lost 5 bases and 4 bases, in that order; junction bases with no gene match: 7. CDR3 coding DNA: TGTGCCAGCAGCCAACAGGGGGAGGCGTACAATGAGCAGTTCTTC. Residues: CASSQQGEAYNEQFF.

In its sample, this clone was seen once. The rearrangement joins TRBV5-4 to TRBJ1-1; 7 bases are shared with TRBD1. CDR3 size: 15 residues. V was pared by 4 bases and J by 0 bases, with 6 bases of the junction left unmatched. In germline, CDR1 is SGHNT, CDR2 YYREEE (reference sequence). The CDR3 DNA is TGTGCCAGCAGCCCTGCCGGGACAGTGAACACTGAAGCTTTCTTT. Translating it yields CASSPAGTVNTEAFF. The full variable domain, its missing parts supplied by reference TRBV5-4 and TRBJ1-1, is ETGVTQSPTHLIKTRGQQVTLRCSSQSGHNTVSWYQQALGQGPQFIFQYYREEENGRGNFPPRFSGLQFPNYSSELNVNALELDDSALYLCASSPAGTVNTEAFFGQGTRLTVV.

This clone appeared a few times. The V and J genes are TRBV18 and TRBJ1-5; D gene unclear. The CDR3 length is 14 residues. CDR1 KGHSH and CDR2 LQKENI come from the germline V gene. Trimming removed 4 bases from V and 3 bases from J, with 10 bases in between. The CDR3 loop is CASSLTDSNQPQHF. Written as DNA, the CDR3 is TGTGCCAGCTCACTCACAGATTCCAATCAGCCCCAGCATTTT.

This chain joins TRBV11-3 and TRBJ2-2; D is perhaps TRBD1 (6 bases). The CDR3 has 15 amino acids. Trimming stripped 6 bases from V and 4 bases from J, with 15 bases between. In germline, CDR1 is SGHNT, CDR2 YENEEA. CDR3 sequence (DNA): TGTGCCAGCAGTTCTCACGACAGGAGCACCGGGGAGCTGTTTTTT. It encodes CASSSHDRSTGELFF.